This T cell receptor (beta chain) was observed in a study of shared T cell receptors in the human thymus. Assay: immunoSEQ multiplex PCR; the TCRdb copy retains only in-frame clones and omits some. The sample has 500,000 to 850,000 clones; around 87% are singletons. The sample was also linked to a second study, of human thymus T cells. That paper adds: Donors consisted of healthy Finnish infants (having corrective surgery for congenital heart defects). Surgeons resected thymus tissue during corrective heart surgery. Biased V and J segment usage appeared in thymus and peripheral blood. As related research reported, thymic repertoires overlapped highly among unrelated individuals.

This TCR came from a boy in the first two years of life with a congenital heart defect. Source material: thymocytes.

The CDR3 region is CASSQRQHIYNEQFF. The DNA for the CDR3 is TGTGCCAGCAGCCAAAGACAGCACATCTACAATGAGCAGTTCTTC. The chain employs TRBV14 and TRBJ2-1, with D possibly being TRBD1 (5 bases). The V and J ends lost 2 bases and 3 bases respectively, with 11 bases between them. The CDR3 runs to 15 residues. The germline V gene encodes CDR1 SGHDN and CDR2 FVKESK.